A selection of T cell receptor beta chains follows, all from one sample in a study of cytomegalovirus exposure and HLA in healthy donors. Here immunoSEQ multiplex PCR was the method, and the copy in TCRdb shows in-frame clones only, minus some. The sample records around 120,000 clones, 80% being singletons. The specimen sequenced was PBMCs. These receptors all come from a female donor in good health and CMV-seropositive. The CDR3 runs from the conserved cysteine through the conserved F or W. A D gene is named only where the DNA matches it firmly. Clone sizes are given selectively: once, few, many, or a class where the clone is expanded.

d_call,j_call,v_call,clone_size,cdr3_aa,cdr3_nt
TRBD2,TRBJ2-1,TRBV7-3,once,CASSFGLAGGNEQFF,TGTGCCAGCAGCTTCGGACTAGCGGGGGGGAATGAGCAGTTCTTC
TRBD1,TRBJ1-5,TRBV5-6,-,CASSLMTTGGGNQPQHF,TGTGCCAGCAGCTTGATGACAACAGGGGGCGGCAATCAGCCCCAGCATTTT
TRBD1,TRBJ2-7,TRBV6-5,-,CASRQGTGAYEQYF,TGTGCCAGCCGACAGGGCACAGGGGCCTACGAGCAGTACTTC
-,TRBJ1-5,TRBV7-2,-,CASSLVWGAGQPQHF,TGTGCCAGCAGCTTAGTATGGGGAGCGGGCCAGCCCCAGCATTTT
TRBD1,TRBJ1-1,TRBV7-3,-,CASSPAPTGQTGEAFF,TGTGCCAGCAGCCCAGCCCCGACAGGGCAGACAGGTGAAGCTTTCTTT
-,TRBJ1-2,TRBV6-5,-,CASSWKQGNGYTF,TGTGCCAGCAGTTGGAAGCAGGGTAATGGCTACACCTTC
-,TRBJ2-1,TRBV2,-,CASSDKRSSYNEQFF,TGTGCCAGCAGTGACAAGAGGAGCTCCTACAATGAGCAGTTCTTC
-,TRBJ2-2,TRBV2,-,CASSEPRGVTGELFF,TGTGCCAGCAGTGAACCCAGGGGAGTCACCGGGGAGCTGTTTTTT
TRBD1,TRBJ1-2,TRBV7-8,-,CASSAGGLYGYTF,TGTGCCAGCAGCGCAGGGGGACTCTATGGCTACACCTTC
-,TRBJ1-2,TRBV27,once,CASSSTAHYGYTF,TGTGCCAGCAGTTCTACAGCTCACTATGGCTACACCTTC
TRBD1,TRBJ1-2,TRBV28,few,CASHRDRGFYGYTF,TGTGCCAGCCACCGGGACAGGGGCTTCTATGGCTACACCTTC
-,TRBJ1-4,TRBV19,-,CASSIGRQNLEKLFF,TGTGCCAGTAGTATCGGGAGACAAAACCTCGAAAAACTGTTTTTT
TRBD1,TRBJ1-6,TRBV7-2,-,CASSSGQARYSPLHF,TGTGCCAGCAGCTCCGGACAGGCGAGATATTCACCCCTCCACTTT
-,TRBJ2-3,TRBV11-2,-,CASSLASLGTQYF,TGTGCCAGCAGCTTAGCCTCGCTCGGTACGCAGTATTTT
TRBD1,TRBJ2-3,TRBV2,-,CASSVGDSRTDTQYF,TGTGCCAGCAGTGTGGGGGACAGTAGGACAGATACGCAGTATTTT
TRBD1,TRBJ1-1,TRBV30,-,CAWRGPDREHTEAFF,TGTGCCTGGAGGGGCCCCGACAGGGAACACACTGAAGCTTTCTTT
TRBD1,TRBJ1-6,TRBV2,-,CASSPQGMLSPLHF,TGTGCCAGCAGTCCACAGGGGATGTTATCACCCCTCCACTTT